These 18 T cell receptor beta chains were all obtained from the same sample, sequenced in a study of spatial heterogeneity in lung cancer. Time point of the sample: sample taken at primary tumor resection. No cell sorting; template was whole RNA from tumor, lung tissue or PBMC. One entry per CDR3 protein results from TCRdb running MiXCR on the 5' RACE reads. The sample contains tens of thousands of distinct CDR3 sequences, roughly 10% of which appear only once. The specimen was PBMCs, collected at surgery. The receptors originated from a male donor with early-stage non-small cell lung cancer.

The table lists this clonotype with many counts. The rearrangement uses TRBV5-1 and TRBJ2-3; D call uncertain. Trimming left V 4 bases short and J 6 bases short, with 15 bases between. CDR3 size: 14 residues. Germline CDR1 reads SGHRS; CDR2 reads YFSETQ. The CDR3 spells CASSPGSSRDTQYF. In DNA, the CDR3 is TGCGCCAGCAGCCCCGGATCATCACGGGATACGCAGTATTTT.

This chain connects TRBV29-1 to TRBJ2-7; TRBD2 agrees at 8 bases. The CDR3 spans 14 residues. With V trimmed by 1 base and J by 4 bases, 6 bases remained unmatched. In germline, CDR1 is SQVTM, CDR2 ANQGSEA. CDR3 DNA sequence: TGCAGCGTTGAAGCCAGCGGGAGCGGATACGAGCAGTACTTC. It yields the protein CSVEASGSGYEQYF.

The J gene is TRBJ2-3, the V gene TRBV19; D may be TRBD2 (6 bases). This CDR3 is 16 amino acids long. CDR1 and CDR2 (germline): LNHDA, SQIVND (reference sequence). V was trimmed by 3 bases and J by 4 bases, leaving 17 bases between them. CDR3 in DNA: TGTGCCAGTAGTATGCTGCCAGGGACGGGGGCAGATACGCAGTATTTT. Translating it yields CASSMLPGTGADTQYF. Looking up the rest from reference TRBV19 and TRBJ2-3 gives the full variable domain: DGGITQSPKYLFRKEGQNVTLSCEQNLNHDAMYWYRQDPGQGLRLIYYSQIVNDFQKGDIAEGYSVSREKKESFPLTVTSAQKNPTAFYLCASSMLPGTGADTQYFGPGTRLTVL.

This clonotype was picked up many times. The rearrangement joins TRBV30 to TRBJ2-1, with 8 nucleotides matching TRBD2. CDR1 is GTSNPN, CDR2 SVGIG, per germline (reference sequence). J was trimmed by 9 bases and V by 5 bases; bases with no gene match: 9. This CDR3 has 13 residues. In DNA form, the CDR3 reads TGTGCCTGGGGTGCGACTAGCGAGGCTGAGCAGTTCTTC. As protein: CAWGATSEAEQFF. Full variable domain (missing parts from reference TRBV30 and TRBJ2-1): SQTIHQWPATLVQPVGSPLSLECTVEGTSNPNLYWYRQAAGRGLQLLFYSVGIGQISSEVPQNLSASRPQDRQFILSSKKLLLSDSGFYLCAWGATSEAEQFFGPGTRLTVL.

This clonotype has ten or more counts. V gene TRBV3-1 combines with J gene TRBJ1-5; 10 nucleotides line up with TRBD1. Germline V gene sequence: CDR1 LGHDT, CDR2 YNNKEL (reference sequence). The CDR3 sequence is 14 residues long. Trimming cost V 4 bases and J 4 bases; bases outside gene matches: 1. This CDR3 is CASSPDRGNQPQHF. For the CDR3, the DNA is TGTGCCAGCAGCCCGGACAGGGGGAATCAGCCCCAGCATTTT. The variable domain in full, completed from reference TRBV3-1 and TRBJ1-5, reads DTAVSQTPKYLVTQMGNDKSIKCEQNLGHDTMYWYKQDSKKFLKIMFSYNNKELIINETVPNRFSPKSPDKAHLNLHINSLELGDSAVYFCASSPDRGNQPQHFGDGTRLSIL.

The chain joins TRBV5-1 to TRBJ2-3; no clear D gene. Germline V CDR1 and CDR2: SGHRS, YFSETQ. Trimming left V 4 bases short and J 1 base short, with 16 bases between. This CDR3 has 16 amino acids. CDR3 sequence (DNA): TGCGCCAGCAGCCCTCCCAATTTCGCTCGCACAGATACGCAGTATTTT. Amino acid sequence: CASSPPNFARTDTQYF. The full variable domain, rest sourced from reference TRBV5-1 and TRBJ2-3, is KAGVTQTPRYLIKTRGQQVTLSCSPISGHRSVSWYQQTPGQGLQFLFEYFSETQRNKGNFPGRFSGRQFSNSRSEMNVSTLELGDSALYLCASSPPNFARTDTQYFGPGTRLTVL.

This chain joins TRBV6-6 and TRBJ1-1; tentative D call: TRBD1 (5 bases). V was shortened by 8 bases and J by 4 bases, with 14 bases between the two germline ends. Germline CDR1 reads MNHNY; CDR2 reads SVGAGI (reference sequence). The CDR3 runs to 13 residues. CDR3 in DNA: TGTGCCAGCGATCCCGGCGGGGCCACTGAAGCTTTCTTT. It yields the protein CASDPGGATEAFF.

This clonotype was counted at least ten times. The chain has TRBV29-1 and TRBJ1-1, with D possibly matching TRBD1 (5 bases). The germline V gene has CDR1 SQVTM and CDR2 ANQGSEA. The CDR3 has 12 amino acids. V lost 4 bases, J lost 5 bases, and 11 bases lay in between. CDR3 DNA: TGCAGCGTTGTTGGGGGGGGAACTGAAGCTTTCTTT. Translated: CSVVGGGTEAFF.

This clonotype has a handful of counts. The CDR3 coding sequence is TGTGCCAGCAGTTTAGGCCCCCAGGTACAGAACACTGAAGCTTTCTTT. Its protein is CASSLGPQVQNTEAFF. The chain links TRBV12-3 or TRBV12-4 to TRBJ1-1; D remains ambiguous. The CDR3 is made up of 16 amino acids. Trimming shortened V by 1 base and J by 1 base, and 13 bases separated the two germline ends.

This clonotype was detected only a few times. This sequence joins TRBV3-1 and TRBJ2-5; tentatively, D is TRBD1 (5 bases). Germline CDR1 reads LGHDT; CDR2 reads YNNKEL (reference sequence). This CDR3 is 14 amino acids long. The V gene lost 4 bases and the J gene lost 2 bases, with 11 bases spanning the gap. The CDR3 loop is CASSPSRAQETQYF. The CDR3 DNA reads TGTGCCAGCAGCCCATCCAGGGCTCAAGAGACCCAGTACTTC.

This clonotype came up many times. The gene calls are TRBV29-1 and TRBJ2-7; D is tentatively TRBD1 or TRBD2 (5 bases each). The V gene lost 4 bases and the J gene lost 7 bases, with 17 bases spanning the gap. The CDR3 extends over 13 amino acids. CDR1 SQVTM and CDR2 ANQGSEA come from the germline V gene. CDR3 nucleotide sequence: TGCAGCGTTGTATTGCAGGGTACTAGGGAGCAGTACTTC. Protein sequence: CSVVLQGTREQYF.

This clonotype was found many times. The V and J genes are TRBV2 and TRBJ1-5; 8 nucleotides align to TRBD1. The trim removed 5 bases at V and 3 bases at J, leaving 6 bases unmatched. CDR3 length: 15 residues. The germline CDR1 and CDR2 sequences are SNHLY and FYNNEI. Written as DNA, the CDR3 is TGTGCCAGCAGTCTTGGACAGGGCATCAATCAGCCCCAGCATTTT. This translates into CASSLGQGINQPQHF.

In its sample, this clonotype was seen a few times. V gene TRBV7-2 combines with J gene TRBJ1-2, with D possibly TRBD1 on 5 matching bases. This CDR3 comprises 16 residues. Germline lookup yields CDR1 SGHTA and CDR2 FQGNSA. The V gene lost 5 bases and the J gene lost 5 bases, with 21 bases spanning the gap. The CDR3: CASSPSTVLAPYGYTF. The CDR3 DNA reads TGTGCCAGCAGCCCTTCGACAGTTCTGGCTCCATATGGCTACACCTTC. The variable domain in full, with the rest retrieved from reference TRBV7-2 and TRBJ1-2, is GAGVSQSPSNKVTEKGKDVELRCDPISGHTALYWYRQSLGQGLEFLIYFQGNSAPDKSGLPSDRFSAERTGGSVSTLTIQRTQQEDSAVYLCASSPSTVLAPYGYTFGSGTRLTVV.

This clonotype has ten or more counts. The genes are TRBV27 and TRBJ2-1; 11 bases line up with TRBD2. Germline V gives CDR1 MNHEY, CDR2 SMNVEV (reference sequence). This CDR3 comprises 15 residues. Trimming at V came to 4 bases and at J to 5 bases, leaving 4 bases not matched to a gene. CDR3 sequence: CASSSGTSGHNEQFF. In DNA, the CDR3 is TGTGCCAGCAGTTCCGGGACTAGCGGCCACAATGAGCAGTTCTTC.

The chain combines TRBV4-2 with TRBJ2-5, with 7 nucleotides matching TRBD1. V trimming: 4 bases; J trimming: 5 bases; junction bases outside the gene matches: 10. The CDR3 runs 15 residues. Germline CDR1 reads LGHNA; CDR2 reads YNFKEQ. The DNA for the CDR3 is TGTGCCAGCAGCCCTCTGAAGGGGGCCGGGGAGACCCAGTACTTC. Its translation: CASSPLKGAGETQYF.

There are many counts of this clonotype. The CDR3 nucleotides are TGTGCCAGCAGCCAACGGCTTACAGCCACTGAAGCTTTCTTT. Translating gives CASSQRLTATEAFF. The chain couples TRBV3-1 to TRBJ1-1; no firm D call. The CDR3 sequence is 14 residues long. The germline V gene encodes CDR1 LGHDT and CDR2 YNNKEL (reference sequence). Between the trimmed V and J ends, which lost 2 bases and 4 bases, there was a span of 11 bases.

This clonotype has ten or more counts. The genes are TRBV28 and TRBJ2-3; the D gene is possibly TRBD2 (6 bases). The germline CDR1 and CDR2 sequences are MDHEN and SYDVKM. The CDR3 loop spans 12 amino acids. Trimming took 7 bases from V and 4 from J, leaving 9 bases between them. The CDR3 sequence is CASTGAADTQYF. Here the CDR3 DNA reads TGTGCCAGCACGGGAGCGGCAGATACGCAGTATTTT.

This clonotype appeared a few times. The chain couples TRBV5-1 to TRBJ2-1; no definite D call. The germline V and J ends were trimmed by 1 base and 5 bases, with 7 bases remaining between them. Germline CDR1 SGHRS, CDR2 YFSETQ. This CDR3 spans 13 amino acids. The CDR3 protein is CASSLFSNNEQFF. The DNA for the CDR3 is TGCGCCAGCAGCTTGTTTTCCAACAATGAGCAGTTCTTC.